The entry below describes one TCR beta chain. This sample stems from a study of blood T cell repertoires in COVID-19. Per the original data handling: Cell counts per sample came from amplifying reference gene primers. TCRdb's table, derived via immunoSEQ multiplex PCR, lists solely in-frame clones and lacks some. The DNA gave D and trimming, while V, J and clone size come from that table. The table records roughly 130,000 clones, around 75% of them present only once. Trimming cost V 5 bases and J 5 bases; bases outside gene matches: 4. Germline V gene lookup returns CDR1 LNHDA and CDR2 SQIVND (reference sequence). This CDR3 is built from 14 residues.

V is TRBV19 and J is TRBJ2-4, with 9 nucleotides matching TRBD1. This receptor was taken from a woman aged 70-85 years with COVID-19, enrolled during active disease. The sequencing sample was made of peripheral blood. CDR3 sequence: CASSSTGGENIQYF. The CDR3 bases are TGTGCCAGTAGTTCGACAGGGGGGGAAAACATTCAGTACTTC.